This T cell receptor beta chain comes out of a study of blood T cell repertoires in COVID-19. Looking at the study overall: T cells, B-cell-depleted T cells, or PBMCs provided the cDNA or gDNA that served as material.

Clones were sequenced by immunoSEQ multiplex PCR, and TCRdb holds only the in-frame ones, with some missing. Here the sample spans some 44,000 clones, roughly 90% being singletons. The receptor was isolated from a human donor in a cohort sampled during active COVID-19. Sequencing was carried out using peripheral blood.

CDR3: CASSEERFMNTEAFF. The CDR3 DNA is TGTGCCAGCAGCGAGGAGCGATTCATGAACACTGAAGCTTTCTTT. J is TRBJ1-1 and V is TRBV2; D gene ambiguous. This CDR3 has 15 residues. V lost 6 bases and J 0 bases, leaving 14 bases between the germline ends. Germline CDR1 is SNHLY and CDR2 is FYNNEI.